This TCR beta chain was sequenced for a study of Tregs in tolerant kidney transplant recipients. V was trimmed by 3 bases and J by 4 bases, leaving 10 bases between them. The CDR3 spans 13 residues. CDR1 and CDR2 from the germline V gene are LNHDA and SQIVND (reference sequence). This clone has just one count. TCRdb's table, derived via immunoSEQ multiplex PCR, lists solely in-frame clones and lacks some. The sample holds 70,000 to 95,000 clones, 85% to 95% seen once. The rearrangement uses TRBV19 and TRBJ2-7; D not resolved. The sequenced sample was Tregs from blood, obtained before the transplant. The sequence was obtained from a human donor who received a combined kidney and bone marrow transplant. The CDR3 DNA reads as TGTGCCAGTAGTATCCCCGGTTTGTACGAGCAGTACTTC. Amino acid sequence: CASSIPGLYEQYF.